This TCR beta chain came from a study of cytomegalovirus exposure and HLA in healthy donors. Points from the study as a whole: Presence/absence results assume similar sequencing depth per donor, which may not hold. The authors later found TCR association rates varying by HLA locus, with DRB1 most and HLA-C fewest. Of the V segments, some could not be distinguished, including TRBV6-2 and TRBV6-3, and were excluded.

This CDR3 region has 11 residues. V lost 5 bases to trimming and J lost 12 bases, with 16 bases between them. The V gene's germline CDR1 is SQVTM and CDR2 ANQGSEA. A word on this clone: Its antigen is undetermined.

The PCR made use of 60 Vbeta and 13 Jbeta primers. Repertoires were generated with immunoSEQ multiplex PCR, while TCRdb's copy carries only in-frame clones and drops some. The sample yields some 76,000 clones, about 81% seen once. Source material: PBMCs. The chain carries TRBV29-1 and TRBJ2-5, with D possibly TRBD2 on 6 matching bases. This TCR was recovered from a woman in her thirties or forties in good health and CMV-seropositive. The CDR3 nucleotides are TGCAGCGTTTCCCCGGGGGAGAGGGAGTACTTC. This translates into CSVSPGEREYF.